This T cell receptor (beta chain) was captured in a study of blood T cell repertoires in COVID-19. Clones were read by immunoSEQ multiplex PCR, and TCRdb kept only the in-frame ones, dropping some. The profile shows a few hundred thousand clones, over 80% of them singletons. CDR1 SGHAT and CDR2 FQNNGV come from the germline V gene. The CDR3 length is 16 residues. V trimming: 4 bases; J trimming: 1 base; junction bases outside the gene matches: 5. This chain links TRBV11-2 with TRBJ1-5; 9 nucleotides agree with TRBD1. The clonotype originates from a woman between 50 and 59 years old who had recovered from COVID-19. Material: PBMCs or T cells enriched from blood (not recorded which). Written as DNA, the CDR3 is TGTGCCAGCAGCTCCGGGACAGGGCTAAGCAATCAGCCCCAGCATTTT. Translating it yields CASSSGTGLSNQPQHF.